The TCR beta chain under discussion was sequenced for a study of control samples from healthy donors and cancer patients. Produced via immunoSEQ multiplex PCR; TCRdb's table is partial and in-frame only. The table includes 130,000 or so clones, roughly 89% detected once. Losses at the gene ends were 1 base for V and 10 bases for J; bases not matched to a gene: 14. The germline V gene encodes CDR1 SEHNR and CDR2 FQNEAQ (reference sequence). The CDR3 is 17 amino acids. Input material: blood. This TCR was sampled from a man younger than 30 in good health. The rearrangement uses TRBV7-9 and TRBJ2-1, with 9 bases matching TRBD2. CDR3 sequence reads: CASSLVPTSGRPREQFF. CDR3 DNA: TGTGCCAGCAGCTTAGTCCCCACTAGCGGGCGTCCCAGGGAGCAGTTCTTC.